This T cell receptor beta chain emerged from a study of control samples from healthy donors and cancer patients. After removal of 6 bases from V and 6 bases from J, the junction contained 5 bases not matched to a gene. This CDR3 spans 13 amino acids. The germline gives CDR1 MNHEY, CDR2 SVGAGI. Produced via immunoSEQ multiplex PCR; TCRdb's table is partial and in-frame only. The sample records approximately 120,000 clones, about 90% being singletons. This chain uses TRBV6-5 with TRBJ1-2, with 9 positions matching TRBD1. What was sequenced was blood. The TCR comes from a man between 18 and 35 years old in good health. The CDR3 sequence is CASRNRGRDGYTF. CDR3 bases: TGTGCCAGCAGAAACAGGGGGCGCGATGGCTACACCTTC.